The rows below give T cell receptor beta chains drawn from one sample of a study of blood T cell repertoires in COVID-19. TCRdb keeps only in-frame clones here, not all; method: immunoSEQ multiplex PCR. The repertoire includes about 200,000 clones, just under 80% of them detected once, and 2.8% sits in the top ten. Specimen: peripheral blood. These TCRs come from a woman of 80 years or more with active or convalescent COVID-19. The CDR3 runs from the conserved cysteine through the conserved F or W. Fields, in order: J gene, V gene, D gene, clone size, CDR3 DNA, CDR3 protein. The D gene is left open where the match is weak. For some rows the clone size is stated as once, few or many, or as a class when expanded; others skip it.

J: TRBJ1-6
V: TRBV6-5
D: NA
size: NA
DNA: TGTGCCAGCGGACAGAGCTCCTATAATTCACCCCTCCACTTT
CDR3: CASGQSSYNSPLHF

J: TRBJ1-2
V: TRBV12-3/TRBV12-4
D: TRBD1
size: NA
DNA: TGTGCCAGCAGTAACAGGGGCTATGGCTACACCTTC
CDR3: CASSNRGYGYTF

J: TRBJ1-2
V: TRBV20-1
D: NA
size: NA
DNA: TGCAGTGCACTCACCGCAAATGGCTACACCTTC
CDR3: CSALTANGYTF

J: TRBJ2-3
V: TRBV4-3
D: TRBD1
size: many
DNA: TGCGCCAGCAGCCCTGGGGCGGGACAGGGGCTGTCAGATACGCAGTATTTT
CDR3: CASSPGAGQGLSDTQYF

J: TRBJ2-7
V: TRBV6-1
D: TRBD1
size: NA
DNA: TGTGCCAGCAGTGAGTGGACAGGGGGTTCCTACGAGCAGTACTTC
CDR3: CASSEWTGGSYEQYF

J: TRBJ1-5
V: TRBV7-6
D: NA
size: NA
DNA: TGTGCCAGCAGCTTAGGGACCGAGACTAAAGGCAATCAGCCCCAGCATTTT
CDR3: CASSLGTETKGNQPQHF

J: TRBJ2-7
V: TRBV4-3
D: TRBD1
size: NA
DNA: TGCGCCAGCAGCCAAGATTGGGGGACAGGGGGGGAATCGATGAGAGAGCAGTACTTC
CDR3: CASSQDWGTGGESMREQYF

J: TRBJ1-1
V: TRBV7-9
D: NA
size: once
DNA: TGTGCCAGCAGCTTACAGGGGCTCGAGGGTGAAGCTTTCTTT
CDR3: CASSLQGLEGEAFF

J: TRBJ2-3
V: TRBV18
D: NA
size: NA
DNA: TGTGCCAGCTCACCTATACAGGGCACAGATACGCAGTATTTT
CDR3: CASSPIQGTDTQYF

J: TRBJ1-1
V: TRBV18
D: NA
size: NA
DNA: TGTGCCAGCTCACCATCGCCAGCTGAAGCTTTCTTT
CDR3: CASSPSPAEAFF

J: TRBJ1-1
V: TRBV10-3
D: NA
size: NA
DNA: TGTGCCATCAGTGAGTCAACGAGGAGTACTGAAGCTTTCTTT
CDR3: CAISESTRSTEAFF

J: TRBJ1-1
V: TRBV6-1
D: NA
size: NA
DNA: TGTGCCAGCAGTGACCCTCGGGGGAACACTGAAGCTTTCTTT
CDR3: CASSDPRGNTEAFF

J: TRBJ1-2
V: TRBV5-1
D: TRBD1
size: NA
DNA: TGCGCCAGCAGCTTGGAGGGGACAGGAACGAGCTACACCTTC
CDR3: CASSLEGTGTSYTF

J: TRBJ1-2
V: TRBV2
D: TRBD1
size: once
DNA: TGTGCCAGACACAGGGGTATGGTCAATGGCTACACCTTC
CDR3: CARHRGMVNGYTF

J: TRBJ2-7
V: TRBV7-9
D: TRBD1
size: NA
DNA: TGTGCCAGCAGCGTCGACAGGGACGAGCAGTACTTC
CDR3: CASSVDRDEQYF

J: TRBJ1-1
V: TRBV6-5
D: TRBD1
size: few
DNA: TGTGCCAGCAGTTACGGGACAGGGAGAACTGAAGCTTTCTTT
CDR3: CASSYGTGRTEAFF

J: TRBJ2-7
V: TRBV6-6
D: NA
size: NA
DNA: TGTGCCAGCAGTTACTCGAGGGGTGGGGGCGGTTACGAGCAGTACTTC
CDR3: CASSYSRGGGGYEQYF

J: TRBJ1-5
V: TRBV18
D: TRBD1
size: NA
DNA: TGTGCCAGCTCACCTGAACAGGGGGACAATCAGCCCCAGCATTTT
CDR3: CASSPEQGDNQPQHF

J: TRBJ1-5
V: TRBV3-1/TRBV3-2
D: NA
size: NA
DNA: TGTGCCAGCAGCCAATTAAATCAGCCCCAGCATTTT
CDR3: CASSQLNQPQHF

J: TRBJ1-6
V: TRBV7-6
D: NA
size: NA
DNA: TGTGCCAGCAGCCCGAACAGGGCCCGTGATTCACCCCTCCACTTT
CDR3: CASSPNRARDSPLHF

J: TRBJ1-1
V: TRBV19
D: NA
size: NA
DNA: TGTGCCAGTAGTATAGGACGGGGGGAGAACACTGAAGCTTTCTTT
CDR3: CASSIGRGENTEAFF

J: TRBJ2-3
V: TRBV4-2
D: TRBD1
size: NA
DNA: TGTGCCAGCAGCCAAAGTACCAGACAGGGTGATACGCAGTATTTT
CDR3: CASSQSTRQGDTQYF

J: TRBJ1-2
V: TRBV28
D: NA
size: NA
DNA: TGTGCTGTGACAGAAGAGAACTATGGCTACACCTTC
CDR3: CAVTEENYGYTF

J: TRBJ1-5
V: TRBV6-6
D: TRBD1
size: NA
DNA: TGTGCCAGCATCAACAGGGGACAAGATAGCAATCAGCCCCAGCATTTT
CDR3: CASINRGQDSNQPQHF

J: TRBJ1-2
V: TRBV6-1
D: TRBD1
size: NA
DNA: TGTGCCAGCAGTGAAGCCCCTGGGAGCAGGGGGCATCGTCGAGGCTACACCTTC
CDR3: CASSEAPGSRGHRRGYTF

J: TRBJ2-7
V: TRBV4-3
D: TRBD2
size: once
DNA: TGCGCCAGCAGCCAAGAAAGGGCTAGCGGGGGCTACGAGCAGTACTTC
CDR3: CASSQERASGGYEQYF

J: TRBJ1-4
V: TRBV5-1
D: TRBD1
size: NA
DNA: TGCGCCAGCAGCTTAATGCCGGGACAGGGCGATGAAAAACTGTTTTTT
CDR3: CASSLMPGQGDEKLFF

J: TRBJ1-6
V: TRBV5-4
D: TRBD1
size: NA
DNA: TGTGCCAGCAGCTCGGGACAGGATAATTCACCCCTCCACTTT
CDR3: CASSSGQDNSPLHF

J: TRBJ2-7
V: TRBV7-2
D: NA
size: NA
DNA: TGTGCCAGCAGCTTAGGGCTGAAAACCTACGAGCAGTACTTC
CDR3: CASSLGLKTYEQYF

J: TRBJ1-6
V: TRBV4-1
D: NA
size: NA
DNA: TGCGCCAGCAGCCAAGAGGCCCGAACCCCCCTCCACTTT
CDR3: CASSQEARTPLHF

J: TRBJ2-7
V: TRBV18
D: NA
size: NA
DNA: TGTGCCAGCTCACCAATACAAATTGAGGGATCCTACGAGCAGTACTTC
CDR3: CASSPIQIEGSYEQYF

J: TRBJ1-3
V: TRBV6-6
D: TRBD1
size: NA
DNA: TGTGCCAGCGAGGACAGGGCTCAAAACACCATATATTTT
CDR3: CASEDRAQNTIYF

J: TRBJ2-2
V: TRBV30
D: NA
size: NA
DNA: TGTGCCTGGAGTGTACGGGGGGAGCTGTTTTTT
CDR3: CAWSVRGELFF

J: TRBJ1-4
V: TRBV29-1
D: TRBD1
size: NA
DNA: TGCAGCGTGGTCCGACAGGGGGTGGGAGAAAAACTGTTTTTT
CDR3: CSVVRQGVGEKLFF

J: TRBJ2-2
V: TRBV5-4
D: NA
size: NA
DNA: TGTGCCAGCAGCTTGGCCGTTGGGAGGCCGAACACCGGGGAGCTGTTTTTT
CDR3: CASSLAVGRPNTGELFF

J: TRBJ2-7
V: TRBV7-8
D: NA
size: NA
DNA: TGTGCCAGCAGCTCGGACTACGGGTCCGAGCAGTACTTC
CDR3: CASSSDYGSEQYF

J: TRBJ1-6
V: TRBV6-2/TRBV6-3
D: NA
size: NA
DNA: TGTGCCAGCAGTTATGCAGGGTGGAATTCACCCCTCCACTTT
CDR3: CASSYAGWNSPLHF

J: TRBJ2-1
V: TRBV5-1
D: NA
size: NA
DNA: TGCGCCAGCCTTTCCTTGATCGCCAGCTACAATGAGCAGTTCTTC
CDR3: CASLSLIASYNEQFF

J: TRBJ2-3
V: TRBV27
D: NA
size: NA
DNA: TGTGCCAGCAGTTTACGCGAGATCACAGATACGCAGTATTTT
CDR3: CASSLREITDTQYF

J: TRBJ2-2
V: TRBV5-4
D: NA
size: NA
DNA: TGTGCCAGCAGCTACGACGACAACAGGGCCGGGGAGCTGTTTTTT
CDR3: CASSYDDNRAGELFF

J: TRBJ2-4
V: TRBV7-8
D: TRBD1
size: NA
DNA: TGTGCCAGCAGCACCGGGACAGGGGAAAACATTCAGTACTTC
CDR3: CASSTGTGENIQYF

J: TRBJ2-3
V: TRBV7-6
D: TRBD2
size: NA
DNA: TGTGCCAGCAGCTTAACAGGACGGGGAGCGGGAAACACAGATACGCAGTATTTT
CDR3: CASSLTGRGAGNTDTQYF

J: TRBJ2-7
V: TRBV5-4
D: TRBD1
size: NA
DNA: TGTGCCAGCAGCTCCTCCGGGACAGGGGCCTACGAGCAGTACTTC
CDR3: CASSSSGTGAYEQYF

J: TRBJ2-5
V: TRBV11-2
D: TRBD2
size: NA
DNA: TGTGCCAGCAGCTTAGTACTTCGAGCGGGGGGCGGGGAGACCCAGTACTTC
CDR3: CASSLVLRAGGGETQYF

J: TRBJ2-3
V: TRBV7-2
D: TRBD2
size: NA
DNA: TGTGCCAGCAGCTTAGTCGGGCGGGGGGCAGGAGATACGCAGTATTTT
CDR3: CASSLVGRGAGDTQYF